A selection of T cell receptor beta chains follows, all from one sample in a study of blood T cell repertoires in COVID-19. Repertoires were generated with immunoSEQ multiplex PCR, while TCRdb's copy carries only in-frame clones and drops some. The sample consists of about 120,000 clones, 82% of them appearing once. What was sequenced was peripheral blood. The source of these receptors is a woman in her 70s with acute or convalescent COVID-19. The CDR3 runs from the conserved cysteine through the conserved F or W. The order of the fields is D gene, J gene, V gene, clone size, CDR3 DNA, CDR3 protein. D genes are given only for firm matches. Expanded clones are given a class, and other clones once, few, many or no size at all.

>NA|TRBJ1-2|TRBV15|NA
TGTGCCACCAGCAGAGATGGGGGGGGGTTTGGTGGCTACACCTTC
CATSRDGGGFGGYTF
>NA|TRBJ1-2|TRBV7-2|once
TGTGCCAGCAGCCGCCGGGACACCTATGGCTACACCTTC
CASSRRDTYGYTF
>TRBD2|TRBJ2-5|TRBV4-3|NA
TGCGCCAGCAGCCAAGACGCGACTAGCTTGTGGACCCAGTACTTC
CASSQDATSLWTQYF
>NA|TRBJ1-1|TRBV7-9|NA
TGTGCCAGCAGTGCAGGGAAGACTGAAGCTTTCTTT
CASSAGKTEAFF
>TRBD2|TRBJ2-7|TRBV7-2|NA
TGTGCCAGCAGCTTTAGCGGGGGCCCCTACGAGCAGTACTTC
CASSFSGGPYEQYF
>NA|TRBJ2-1|TRBV7-8|NA
TGTGCCAGCAGCTTGATGCCCGGGAACCACAATGAGCAGTTCTTC
CASSLMPGNHNEQFF
>NA|TRBJ1-4|TRBV6-5|NA
TGTGCCAGCAGTTTCCGGGCCCGGGGGGATGAAAAACTGTTTTTT
CASSFRARGDEKLFF
>TRBD1|TRBJ1-6|TRBV7-3|NA
TGTGCCAGCAGCTCCGGACAGGGCGCTAATTCACCCCTCCACTTT
CASSSGQGANSPLHF
>NA|TRBJ1-2|TRBV3-1/TRBV3-2|NA
TGTGCCAGCAGCCAAGACCAAACCGGGTTCTATGGCTACACCTTC
CASSQDQTGFYGYTF
>NA|TRBJ1-1|TRBV20-1|NA
TGCAGTGCTATACCGGGTCAAGGAGCTTTCTTT
CSAIPGQGAFF
>TRBD1|TRBJ2-1|TRBV20-1|NA
TGCAGTGCTACTGACGGGACAGGGAAATTCTTC
CSATDGTGKFF
>NA|TRBJ1-2|TRBV19|NA
TGTGCCAGTAGCCCCTCCCGGTTTGCTAACTATGGCTACACCTTC
CASSPSRFANYGYTF
>TRBD2|TRBJ2-5|TRBV7-9|NA
TGTGCCAGCAGCCGAGCGGGGGCAGGGGAGACCCAGTACTTC
CASSRAGAGETQYF
>TRBD1|TRBJ1-1|TRBV19|once
TGTGCCAGTAGTCCCCGGGACAGGGGGCGCATAAACACTGAAGCTTTCTTT
CASSPRDRGRINTEAFF
>TRBD2|TRBJ2-7|TRBV7-8|once
TGTGCCAGCAGCTTAGGGGGGGGATACGAGCAGTACTTC
CASSLGGGYEQYF
>TRBD2|TRBJ2-3|TRBV7-3|NA
TGTGCCAGCAGCCCTGGGACTAGCGGTACGCAGTATTTT
CASSPGTSGTQYF
>NA|TRBJ2-1|TRBV11-2|NA
TGTGCCAGCAGCATAGACAGGACAGAGCAGTTCTTC
CASSIDRTEQFF
>TRBD2|TRBJ2-3|TRBV2|NA
TGTGCCAGCAGTCAGGGACTAGCGGGGGGGACAGATACGCAGTATTTT
CASSQGLAGGTDTQYF
>NA|TRBJ2-2|TRBV5-4|NA
TGTGCCAGCCGGGAAGGGTCGCACACCGGGGAGCTGTTTTTT
CASREGSHTGELFF
>TRBD1|TRBJ1-2|TRBV4-3|NA
TGCGCCAGCAGCCAAACCGGGACAGGGGGCTCCCCCCCCCATGGCTACACCTTC
CASSQTGTGGSPPHGYTF
>NA|TRBJ2-1|TRBV30|NA
TGTGCCTGGAGTCCGAGCGGCGAGAGGCAGTTCTTC
CAWSPSGERQFF
>NA|TRBJ2-7|TRBV7-2|NA
TGTGCCAGCACTACTACAGGGGGGGGATACTACGAGCAGTACTTC
CASTTTGGGYYEQYF
>TRBD2|TRBJ2-5|TRBV7-6|NA
TGTGCCAGCAGCGGAACTAGCGGGGGGCAAGAGACCCAGTACTTC
CASSGTSGGQETQYF
>TRBD1|TRBJ1-1|TRBV18|many
TGTGCCAGCTCACCACCGACAGGGGACACTGAAGCTTTCTTT
CASSPPTGDTEAFF
>NA|TRBJ1-1|TRBV7-3|NA
TGTGCCAGCAGCTTGGCAGGGTCGGCTGAAGCTTTCTTT
CASSLAGSAEAFF
>NA|TRBJ1-4|TRBV7-9|NA
TGTGCCAGTTCCCAGGGTCAGGGTAATGAAAAACTGTTTTTT
CASSQGQGNEKLFF
>TRBD1|TRBJ1-2|TRBV9|NA
TGTGCCAGCAGCGCCAGACAGGGGGCGGGAGCTAACTATGGCTACACCTTC
CASSARQGAGANYGYTF
>TRBD1|TRBJ2-2|TRBV5-1|NA
TGCGCCAGCAGCAGAGGGGGCGGCGGGGAGCTGTTTTTT
CASSRGGGGELFF
>TRBD2|TRBJ2-5|TRBV4-2|NA
TGTGCCAGCAGCTCGCGGGGGGGCGGGGCAGAGACCCAGTACTTC
CASSSRGGGAETQYF
>NA|TRBJ1-5|TRBV2|NA
TGTGCCAGCACCGGTGGGCAGGGATATCAGCCCCAGCATTTT
CASTGGQGYQPQHF
>NA|TRBJ1-4|TRBV6-5|few
TGTGCCAGTTTGAAGGACAGCCTTAATGAAAAACTGTTTTTT
CASLKDSLNEKLFF
>TRBD1|TRBJ1-1|TRBV7-6|once
TGTGCCAGCAGCTTAAGTTTGGGACAGGCTGATGAAGCTTTCTTT
CASSLSLGQADEAFF
>NA|TRBJ1-1|TRBV30|NA
TGTGCCTGGAGTGTACCCGTTTCAGTGAACACTGAAGCTTTCTTT
CAWSVPVSVNTEAFF
>NA|TRBJ1-5|TRBV6-2/TRBV6-3|once
TGTGCCAGCAGTGAGGGACACTGGTATAGCAATCAGCCCCAGCATTTT
CASSEGHWYSNQPQHF
>TRBD2|TRBJ2-2|TRBV7-8|NA
TGTGCCAGCAGCTTAGTGTATCTGGCGGCGGGGGGGCCTTCGACCGGGGAGCTGTTTTTT
CASSLVYLAAGGPSTGELFF
>NA|TRBJ2-1|TRBV5-6|few
TGTGCCAGCAGCTTGGGACAGTTTTACAATGAGCAGTTCTTC
CASSLGQFYNEQFF
>TRBD1|TRBJ1-5|TRBV27|NA
TGTGCCAGCAGGCCGACAGGGGGTAATCAGCCCCAGCATTTT
CASRPTGGNQPQHF
>TRBD1|TRBJ2-5|TRBV12-5|NA
TGTGCTAGTGCCATGGGACAGGGGATGCTTCAAGAGACCCAGTACTTC
CASAMGQGMLQETQYF
>TRBD1|TRBJ2-7|TRBV5-1|NA
TGCGCCAGCAGCTTGCGACAGGGCGAGCAGTACTTC
CASSLRQGEQYF
>NA|TRBJ1-3|TRBV3-1/TRBV3-2|NA
TGTGCCAGCACGCCCGGGGGAAGATCTGGAAACACCATATATTTT
CASTPGGRSGNTIYF
>TRBD1|TRBJ2-2|TRBV11-2|NA
TGTGCCAGCAGCTTGGGACAGACCACCACCGGGGAGCTGTTTTTT
CASSLGQTTTGELFF
>NA|TRBJ1-4|TRBV14|NA
TGTGCCAGCAGCCCCGGTGACAGAGTCTTACCAAATGAAAAACTGTTTTTT
CASSPGDRVLPNEKLFF
>TRBD1|TRBJ1-4|TRBV15|NA
TGTGCCACCAGCAGGGAATATTCCCTTGGACAGGGGTCAACTAATGAAAAACTGTTTTTT
CATSREYSLGQGSTNEKLFF
>TRBD1|TRBJ2-7|TRBV6-2/TRBV6-3|few
TGTGCCAGCAGTTCCGGACAGGGCGAGCAGTACTTC
CASSSGQGEQYF
>TRBD1|TRBJ1-5|TRBV6-1|NA
TGTGCCAGCAGTGAAGAAGGAATCGGGACAGGGGCTATCAATCAGCCCCAGCATTTT
CASSEEGIGTGAINQPQHF
>TRBD1|TRBJ1-1|TRBV6-5|few
TGTGCCACCGGATGGACAGGTATGAACACTGAAGCTTTCTTT
CATGWTGMNTEAFF
>TRBD1|TRBJ1-2|TRBV19|NA
TGTGCCAGTAGTGCGGACAGGGAAGTTGGCTACACCTTC
CASSADREVGYTF
>NA|TRBJ1-1|TRBV27|NA
TGTGCCAGCGGCAGGGGTACCACTGAAGCTTTCTTT
CASGRGTTEAFF
>TRBD2|TRBJ2-7|TRBV4-3|NA
TGCGCCAGCAGCCAAGACACTAGCGGGGGGGCTTACGAGCAGTACTTC
CASSQDTSGGAYEQYF
>NA|TRBJ1-3|TRBV6-5|once
TGTGCCAGCAGTTACTGGCCGGGAAACACCATATATTTT
CASSYWPGNTIYF
>NA|TRBJ1-5|TRBV3-1/TRBV3-2|NA
TGTGCCAGCAGCCAAGGGAGGGGAGGAAATCAGCCCCAGCATTTT
CASSQGRGGNQPQHF
>TRBD1|TRBJ2-1|TRBV6-6|NA
TGTGCCAGCAGCACCGGGACAGGGGGCATCGATGAGCAGTTCTTC
CASSTGTGGIDEQFF
>TRBD2|TRBJ2-3|TRBV4-3|NA
TGCGCCAGCAGCCAAGATCCGCTAGCGGGGAACACAGATACGCAGTATTTT
CASSQDPLAGNTDTQYF
>NA|TRBJ2-3|TRBV6-1|once
TGTGCCAGCAGTGATGAGCGTTCGGGCACAGATACGCAGTATTTT
CASSDERSGTDTQYF